This T cell receptor beta chain was identified during a study of blood T cell repertoires in COVID-19. The V gene end was trimmed by 5 bases and the J gene end by 7 bases; junction bases not matched to a gene: 11. The CDR3 sequence is 14 residues long. CDR1 is GTSNPN, CDR2 SVGIG, per germline (reference sequence). TCRdb keeps only in-frame clones here, not all; method: immunoSEQ multiplex PCR. The sample lists a few hundred thousand clones, roughly four fifths occurring once. Material for sequencing was peripheral blood. The sequence came from a human donor with acute or convalescent COVID-19. The donor label of this sample is uncertain. The J gene is TRBJ1-2, the V gene TRBV30, with 9 bases fitting TRBD1. This CDR3 is CAWGTGGKGSGYTF. CDR3 DNA sequence: TGTGCCTGGGGTACAGGGGGCAAGGGATCTGGCTACACCTTC.